This T cell receptor (beta chain) was recorded in a study of shared T cell receptors in the human thymus. The data were produced by immunoSEQ multiplex PCR, yet TCRdb's version contains in-frame clones alone and is incomplete. The table includes about 710,000 clones, approximately 87% detected once. The CDR3 is made up of 15 amino acids. Germline lookup yields CDR1 LNHDA and CDR2 SQIVND (reference sequence). The V and J ends lost 10 bases and 5 bases, in that order; junction bases with no gene match: 11. The sample was also reused in another study, on human thymus T cells. In that study: Resections from corrective heart surgery supplied the thymus tissue. Across thymic and blood repertoires, the usage of V and J genes appeared to be biased. Overlap was high between thymic repertoires from unrelated individuals, as reported in related research.

This chain connects TRBV19 to TRBJ2-4; 10 nucleotides align to TRBD1. The receptor's source is a boy less than two years old with a congenital heart defect. The sequencing sample was made of thymocytes. CDR3 in amino acids: CATTSTGGGQNIQYF. CDR3 coding DNA: TGTGCCACCACCTCGACAGGGGGCGGACAAAACATTCAGTACTTC.